Sequencing of this T cell receptor beta chain was carried out in a study of T-cell reconstitution after alpha-beta-depleted transplantation in children. Study-wide results and limits: Surviving recipient cells, namely T cells and thymic progenitors, were the source of high day-60 TCRbeta diversity in some patients. T-cell numbers and diversity one year post-transplant derived largely from freshly generated T cells.

Unique molecular identifiers featured in how the TCRbeta library was prepared. TCRdb re-called the PCR reads with MiXCR, one entry per CDR3 protein. In the table there are around 450,000 distinct CDR3 sequences, over 40% of which are singletons. The V segment lost 4 bases and the J segment 2 bases; nucleotides outside the gene matches: 3. Germline-derived CDR1 and CDR2 are LGHNA and YSLEER. The CDR3 has 15 residues. About this clonotype: Its specificity is not known.

The genes are TRBV4-3 and TRBJ2-7, with 12 positions matching TRBD2. This specimen consisted of PBMCs, obtained before TCRalphabeta/CD19-depleted stem cell transplant. The sequence was collected from a girl aged 2 to 10 with aplastic anemia, due to receive a stem cell transplant. Here the CDR3 DNA reads TGCGCCAGCAGCCCAGGACTAGCGGGACCCTACGAGCAGTACTTC. It specifies CASSPGLAGPYEQYF.